The subject of this entry is one T cell receptor (beta chain). Germline V gene lookup returns CDR1 LGHNA and CDR2 YNFKEQ. CDR3 size: 16 residues. V gave up 2 bases and J gave up 3 bases; unmatched junction bases: 7. These data belong to a study of blood T cell repertoires in COVID-19. Assay: immunoSEQ multiplex PCR; the TCRdb copy retains only in-frame clones and omits some. The sample carries more than 30,000 clones, roughly 90% recorded once. The sample taken for sequencing was peripheral blood. This TCR derives from a woman aged 40 to 49 with active or convalescent COVID-19. This sequence joins TRBV4-2 and TRBJ2-7, with 10 bases identical to TRBD2. CDR3 region: CASSQFVLAGDYEQYF. The DNA for the CDR3 is TGTGCCAGCAGCCAATTCGTGCTAGCGGGAGACTACGAGCAGTACTTC.